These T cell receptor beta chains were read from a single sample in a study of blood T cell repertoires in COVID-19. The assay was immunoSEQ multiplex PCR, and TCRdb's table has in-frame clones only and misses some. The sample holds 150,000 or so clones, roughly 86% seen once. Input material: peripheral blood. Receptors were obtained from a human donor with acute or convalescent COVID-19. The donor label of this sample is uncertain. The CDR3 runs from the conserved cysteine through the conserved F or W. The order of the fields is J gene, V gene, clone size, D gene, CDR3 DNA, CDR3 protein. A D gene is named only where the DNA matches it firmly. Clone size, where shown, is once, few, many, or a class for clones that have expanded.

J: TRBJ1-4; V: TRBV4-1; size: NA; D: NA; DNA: TGCGCCAGCAGCCAAGATTTAGGACAGAAAAAACTGTTTTTT; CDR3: CASSQDLGQKKLFF
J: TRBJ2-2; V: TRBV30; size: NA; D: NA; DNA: TGTGCCTGGAGTTCTCAGGCAGCCGGGGAGCTGTTTTTT; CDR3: CAWSSQAAGELFF
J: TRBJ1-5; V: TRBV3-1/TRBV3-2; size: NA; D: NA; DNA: TGTGCCAGCAGCCAAGGCAACAGCCCCAATCAGCCCCAGCATTTT; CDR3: CASSQGNSPNQPQHF
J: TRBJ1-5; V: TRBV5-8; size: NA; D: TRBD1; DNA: TGTGCCAGCAGACCGGGACAGAGCGGCCAGCCCCAGCATTTT; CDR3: CASRPGQSGQPQHF
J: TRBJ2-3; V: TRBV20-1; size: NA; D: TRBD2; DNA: TGCAGTGCTAGTACTAGCGGGGGCTATACGCAGTATTTT; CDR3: CSASTSGGYTQYF
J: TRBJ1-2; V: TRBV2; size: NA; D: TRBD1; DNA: TGTGCCAGCAGAATGGGATTTACTGGACAGGCAACAGTTCCCATCAACTATGGCTACACCTTC; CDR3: CASRMGFTGQATVPINYGYTF
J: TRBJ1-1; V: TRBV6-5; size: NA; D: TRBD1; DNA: TGTGCCAGCAGTTATTGGGGACAGGGCGAGGCTTTCTTT; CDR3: CASSYWGQGEAFF
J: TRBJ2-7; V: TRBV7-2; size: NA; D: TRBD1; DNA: TGTGCCAGCAGCGCACCCCCGGGACAGGGCGCCCACGAGCAGTACTTC; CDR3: CASSAPPGQGAHEQYF
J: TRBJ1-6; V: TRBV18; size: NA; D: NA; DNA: TGTGCCAGCTCACCCCAGGGCTCCTATAATTCACCCCTCCACTTT; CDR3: CASSPQGSYNSPLHF
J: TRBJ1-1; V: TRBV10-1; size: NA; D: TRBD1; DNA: TGCGCCAGCAAACAGGGGGTCGGGACTGAAGCTTTCTTT; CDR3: CASKQGVGTEAFF
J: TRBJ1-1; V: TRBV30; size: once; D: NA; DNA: TGTGCCTGGCGATTCGACACATTATTCACTGAAGCTTTCTTT; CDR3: CAWRFDTLFTEAFF
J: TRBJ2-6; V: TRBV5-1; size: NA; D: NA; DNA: TGCGCCAGCTCCCCCCCGGTGAGCTCTGGGGCCAACGTCCTGACTTTC; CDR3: CASSPPVSSGANVLTF
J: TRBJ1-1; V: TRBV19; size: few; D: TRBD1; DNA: TGTGCCAGTACTAGGACAGGAGTCTCGAGCACTGAAGCTTTCTTT; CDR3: CASTRTGVSSTEAFF
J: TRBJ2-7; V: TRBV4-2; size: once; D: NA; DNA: TGTGCCAGCAGCCAAGACTACCTACTCCAGTACTTC; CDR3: CASSQDYLLQYF
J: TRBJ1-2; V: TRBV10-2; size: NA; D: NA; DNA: TGCGCCAGCAGTTACGACAGGACAACTAACTATGGCTACACCTTC; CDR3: CASSYDRTTNYGYTF